This T cell receptor (beta chain) was sequenced for a study of shared clonotypes between healthy human individuals. General observations from the study: The sharing of roughly 5% of naive CD4 clonotypes was seen across a handful of donors.

As for this clone: Its cognate antigen is unknown.

Sorted-subset replicate PCRs used about 200 ng DNA, approximately 33,000 T cell genomes. The protocol was immunoSEQ multiplex PCR, while the TCRdb copy is restricted to in-frame clones and leaves out a portion. The sample comprises around 1.1 million clones, around three quarters of which are singletons, and roughly 0.82% rests with the top ten. This CDR3 spans 16 amino acids. V was trimmed by 1 base and J by 1 base, leaving 14 bases between them. In germline, CDR1 is LNHNV, CDR2 YYDKDF (reference sequence). The receptor was isolated from a man younger than 35 in good health. Some clones in this sample may be carry-over from other donors' samples. This rearrangement joins TRBV15 to TRBJ2-7; D remains ambiguous. The sequenced material came from memory CD4+ T cells from PBMCs. Described subset: CD45RA-negative fraction. CDR3 nucleotide sequence: TGTGCCACCAGCAGAGGTGGCAAGCCTAAATCCTACGAGCAGTACTTC. It translates to CATSRGGKPKSYEQYF.